The T cell receptor beta chain under discussion was sequenced for a study of CD8 T cells in cerebrospinal fluid in Alzheimer's disease. About the study: Clonal expansion of CSF T cells was measured with plate-based and droplet-based single-cell sequencing.

Regarding the study as a whole: The authors cautioned that cerebrospinal fluid EBV-specific TCRs do not prove EBV causes Alzheimer's.

CSF cells underwent 10X single-cell V(D)J and 5' gene-expression profiling. TCRdb re-called the 10x single-cell sequencing reads; every CDR3 protein appears as one record, without DNA. This repertoire includes over 1,500 distinct CDR3 sequences. Frequency places this clonotype as large. Antigen specificity is unknown. The source is a human donor with mild cognitive impairment. The sequenced material came from cerebrospinal fluid.

CDR3 sequence: CASSLARGWGHEQFF. The chain has TRBV12-3 or TRBV12-4 and TRBJ2-1; there is no DNA to check the TCRdb D call of TRBD1. This CDR3 region has 15 residues.